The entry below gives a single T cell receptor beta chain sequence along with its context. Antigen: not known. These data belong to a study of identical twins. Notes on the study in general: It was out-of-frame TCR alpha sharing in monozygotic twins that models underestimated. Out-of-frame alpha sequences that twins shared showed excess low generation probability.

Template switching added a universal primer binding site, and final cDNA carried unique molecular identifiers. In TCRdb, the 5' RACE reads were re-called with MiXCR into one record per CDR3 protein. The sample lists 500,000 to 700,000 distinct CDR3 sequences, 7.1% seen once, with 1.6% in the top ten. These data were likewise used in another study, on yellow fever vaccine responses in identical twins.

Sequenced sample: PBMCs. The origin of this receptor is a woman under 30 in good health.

CDR3 amino acids: CSVPGRDRASGANVLTF. The CDR3 DNA reads TGCAGCGTTCCCGGCCGGGACAGAGCCTCTGGGGCCAACGTCCTGACTTTC. The chain carries TRBV29-1 and TRBJ2-6; 7 nucleotides line up with TRBD1. The germline gives CDR1 SQVTM, CDR2 ANQGSEA. There are 17 residues in the CDR3. V lost 5 bases, J lost 0 bases, and 10 bases stayed unmatched.